What follows are 25 T cell receptor beta chains derived from one specimen sequenced in a study of blood T cell repertoires in COVID-19 (dated by TCRdb to between 2020 and 2021). The library was built by means of the immunoSEQ multiplex PCR assay. The table comes from immuneACCESS by way of TCRdb, which keeps in-frame sequences with V and J called. Part of the clones is missing from these tables; in studies checked, under half for an unresolved V gene and the rest for unknown reasons. The sample table holds approximately 50,000 clones, of which about nine tenths were seen once. The ten biggest clones cover 7% to 9.5% of the sample. The sample consisted of peripheral blood. The receptors were sampled from a man aged 45-65 years with active COVID-19.

The count of this clone is one. The V and J genes are TRBV7-9 and TRBJ2-7, with D possibly being TRBD1 (7 bases). Trimming pared 5 bases from V and 4 bases from J, leaving 15 bases between. The germline V gene has CDR1 SEHNR and CDR2 FQNEAQ (reference sequence). The CDR3 sequence is 14 residues long. CDR3 in DNA: TGTGCCAGCAGCGATATACAGGGGACTTACGAGCAGTACTTC. Amino acids: CASSDIQGTYEQYF. Combining the CDR3 with reference TRBV7-9 and TRBJ2-7 gives the whole variable domain DTGVSQNPRHKITKRGQNVTFRCDPISEHNRLYWYRQTLGQGPEFLTYFQNEAQLEKSRLLSDRFSAERPKGSFSTLEIQRTEQGDSAMYLCASSDIQGTYEQYFGPGTRLTVT.

The chain employs TRBV10-1 and TRBJ2-2; no clear D gene. V gave up 8 bases and J gave up 2 bases, with 18 bases separating them. The CDR3 is 16 residues long. Germline V gene data show CDR1 as WNHNN and CDR2 as SYGVQD (reference sequence). The CDR3 DNA sequence: TGCGCCAGCCCAACGAGAGAGCAGGTAAACACCGGGGAGCTGTTTTTT. Translating it yields CASPTREQVNTGELFF.

The gene calls are TRBV9 and TRBJ2-7, with 11 bases fitting TRBD2. The V gene's germline CDR1 is SGDLS and CDR2 YYNGEE. Trimming cost V 4 bases and J 1 base; bases outside gene matches: 4. The CDR3 has 15 residues. This CDR3 reads CASSPTSGSSYEQYF. The DNA of the CDR3 is TGTGCCAGCAGCCCAACTAGCGGGAGTTCCTACGAGCAGTACTTC.

This rearrangement joins TRBV28 to TRBJ2-1; 9 bases are shared with TRBD1. Unmatched junction bases numbered 12, after V lost 8 bases and J lost 4 bases. The CDR3 has 16 residues. The V gene's germline CDR1 is MDHEN and CDR2 SYDVKM. The CDR3 protein is CASPPVGTGNYNEQFF. The CDR3 coding sequence is TGTGCCAGCCCTCCTGTGGGGACAGGGAATTACAATGAGCAGTTCTTC.

V usage is TRBV24-1 and J usage is TRBJ2-7; D possibly corresponds to TRBD1 (6 bases). The CDR3 has 13 residues. The germline gives CDR1 KGHDR, CDR2 SFDVKD. Trimming pared 4 bases from V and 3 bases from J, leaving 9 bases between. CDR3 loop: CATSEQGFYEQYF. The CDR3 DNA reads TGTGCCACCAGTGAGCAGGGGTTCTACGAGCAGTACTTC.

The V call is TRBV7-9, the J call TRBJ2-7; 7 nucleotides line up with TRBD1. This CDR3 is built from 11 residues. The V gene end was trimmed by 5 bases and the J gene end by 10 bases; junction bases not matched to a gene: 5. CDR1 and CDR2 from the germline V gene are SEHNR and FQNEAQ (reference sequence). CDR3 sequence: CASSETGHQYF. The DNA of the CDR3 is TGTGCCAGCAGCGAGACAGGGCATCAGTACTTC.

The genes are TRBV19 and TRBJ1-1; 7 nucleotides align to TRBD1. Germline loops: CDR1 LNHDA, CDR2 SQIVND (reference sequence). CDR3 length equals 16 residues. Trimming at V came to 5 bases and at J to 0 bases, leaving 9 bases not matched to a gene. CDR3 in DNA: TGTGCCAGTAGTCCTATCTCCGGGACAGTGAACACTGAAGCTTTCTTT. Its translation: CASSPISGTVNTEAFF. Combining the CDR3 with reference TRBV19 and TRBJ1-1 gives the whole variable domain DGGITQSPKYLFRKEGQNVTLSCEQNLNHDAMYWYRQDPGQGLRLIYYSQIVNDFQKGDIAEGYSVSREKKESFPLTVTSAQKNPTAFYLCASSPISGTVNTEAFFGQGTRLTVV.

This chain links TRBV9 with TRBJ2-7, with D perhaps matching TRBD2 (6 bases). V lost 3 bases, J lost 4 bases, and 14 bases lay in between. The V gene's germline CDR1 is SGDLS and CDR2 YYNGEE. This CDR3 is 14 amino acids long. CDR3 in DNA: TGTGCCAGCAGCGCGGACTGGGAGGTTTACGAGCAGTACTTC. It yields the protein CASSADWEVYEQYF. The full variable domain, its missing parts supplied by reference TRBV9 and TRBJ2-7, is DSGVTQTPKHLITATGQRVTLRCSPRSGDLSVYWYQQSLDQGLQFLIQYYNGEERAKGNILERFSAQQFPDLHSELNLSSLELGDSALYFCASSADWEVYEQYFGPGTRLTVT.

This sequence joins TRBV5-4 and TRBJ2-6; no definite D call. The CDR3 is 15 amino acids. CDR1 is SGHNT and CDR2 is YYREEE in the germline V gene (reference sequence). V was pared by 4 bases and J by 3 bases, with 11 bases between. The CDR3 is CASSMVLRGANVLTF. The CDR3 DNA is TGTGCCAGCAGCATGGTACTTCGTGGGGCCAACGTCCTGACTTTC.

V and J are TRBV15 and TRBJ2-2; TRBD2 matches at 9 bases. The CDR3 length is 15 residues. CDR1 and CDR2 from the germline V gene are LNHNV and YYDKDF (reference sequence). Trimming took 1 base from V and 3 from J; bases not matched to a gene: 0. The CDR3 nucleotides read TGTGCCACCAGCAGAGGCGGGGGGGACACCGGGGAGCTGTTTTTT. Translation gives CATSRGGGDTGELFF.

The gene calls are TRBV27 and TRBJ2-2; 9 bases are a match to TRBD1. J was trimmed by 4 bases and V by 5 bases; bases with no gene match: 8. The germline V gene encodes CDR1 MNHEY and CDR2 SMNVEV (reference sequence). The CDR3 loop spans 16 amino acids. This chain's CDR3 is CASSPRDRVGTGELFF. The CDR3 coding sequence is TGTGCCAGCAGTCCCCGGGACAGGGTCGGCACCGGGGAGCTGTTTTTT.

This chain connects TRBV7-9 to TRBJ2-7; tentatively, D is TRBD1 (5 bases). CDR1 SEHNR and CDR2 FQNEAQ come from the germline V gene (reference sequence). V was clipped by 3 bases and J by 0 bases, with 9 bases between them. The length of the CDR3 is 14 residues. This chain's CDR3 is CASSFTGSSYEQYF. CDR3 bases: TGTGCCAGCAGCTTTACAGGTAGCTCCTACGAGCAGTACTTC.

This CDR3 is CASSQDLAGTYEQYF. CDR3 sequence (DNA): TGCGCCAGCAGCCAAGATCTTGCGGGGACCTACGAGCAGTACTTC. The chain is built from TRBV4-1 and TRBJ2-7, with D maybe TRBD2 (6 bases). Trimming took 0 bases from V and 2 from J, leaving 11 bases between them. The CDR3 is made up of 15 amino acids. Germline V gene sequence: CDR1 MGHRA, CDR2 YSYEKL.

In DNA, the CDR3 is TGTGCCAGCAGCCTTCGAGGGCAGGGGGCGGCCAAAAACATTCAGTACTTC. Its protein product is CASSLRGQGAAKNIQYF. This chain links TRBV27 with TRBJ2-4; 8 nucleotides agree with TRBD1. The CDR3 is 17 residues long. Germline trimming cut 6 bases from V and 1 base from J; bases unmatched to any gene: 11. Looked up from germline, CDR1 is MNHEY and CDR2 is SMNVEV (reference sequence).

V and J are TRBV5-1 and TRBJ2-3, with 11 bases lining up with TRBD2. The CDR3 extends over 14 amino acids. J lost 6 bases, V lost 2 bases, and 2 bases had no gene match. CDR1 is SGHRS and CDR2 is YFSETQ in the germline V gene. The CDR3 DNA reads TGCGCCAGCAGCTTTAGCGGGGGGGAGGATACGCAGTATTTT. This codes for CASSFSGGEDTQYF.

The V call is TRBV27, the J call TRBJ1-2; 12 bases are a match to TRBD1. With 8 bases clipped from V and 4 bases from J, the junction kept 5 bases outside the gene matches. The CDR3 sequence is 14 residues long. Germline CDR1 is MNHEY and CDR2 is SMNVEV (reference sequence). The CDR3 nucleotides are TGTGCCAGCTCACCGGGACAGGGGGCCTATGGCTACACCTTC. Translating it yields CASSPGQGAYGYTF.

The rearrangement joins TRBV6-5 to TRBJ1-2, with TRBD1 matching over 9 bases. Germline V gives CDR1 MNHEY, CDR2 SVGAGI. This CDR3 has 13 residues. V was pared by 7 bases and J by 5 bases, with 5 bases of the junction left unmatched. The CDR3 reads CASTTGGAYGYTF. For the CDR3, the DNA is TGTGCCAGCACCACAGGGGGCGCTTATGGCTACACCTTC.

The chain recombines TRBV6-6 with TRBJ2-7, with a possible D match to TRBD2 (7 bases). The CDR3 sequence is 14 residues long. Germline-derived CDR1 and CDR2 are MNHNY and SVGAGI (reference sequence). Trimming pared 2 bases from V and 5 bases from J, leaving 13 bases between. DNA for the CDR3: TGTGCCAGCAGTTACCTCGGGGGGCGAAACGAGCAGTACTTC. Encoded protein: CASSYLGGRNEQYF.

The V gene is TRBV3-1 (or the pseudogene TRBV3-2), the J gene TRBJ1-3; no clear D gene. Per germline, CDR1 LGHDT and CDR2 YNNKEL (reference sequence). This CDR3 contains 15 residues. The V gene lost 2 bases and the J gene lost 0 bases, with 8 bases spanning the gap. In DNA, the CDR3 is TGTGCCAGCAGCCAATTGGGGAGCTCTGGAAACACCATATATTTT. Protein: CASSQLGSSGNTIYF.

The CDR3 region has the DNA TGTGCCAGCAGCTTAGACGGTCTGGCCCAGCATTTT. Amino acids: CASSLDGLAQHF. The J gene is TRBJ1-5, the V gene TRBV7-9; D ambiguous. This CDR3 comprises 12 residues. CDR1 and CDR2 from the germline V gene are SEHNR and FQNEAQ (reference sequence). Trimming left V 1 base short and J 11 bases short, with 9 bases between.

The chain couples TRBV30 to TRBJ1-1, with 7 bases identical to TRBD1. The V gene end was trimmed by 2 bases and the J gene end by 10 bases; junction bases not matched to a gene: 7. The CDR3 has 12 amino acids. The germline gives CDR1 GTSNPN, CDR2 SVGIG (reference sequence). This CDR3 reads CAWSSDRVRAFF. The CDR3 DNA reads as TGTGCCTGGAGTTCCGACAGGGTCAGAGCTTTCTTT.

The V and J genes are TRBV3-1 (or the pseudogene TRBV3-2) and TRBJ1-1, with TRBD1 matching over 7 bases. The junction had 11 bases not matched to a gene; V was cut back by 1 base and J by 6 bases. This CDR3 is built from 16 residues. CDR1 and CDR2 (germline): LGHDT, YNNKEL (reference sequence). The CDR3 region is CASSQVRGGTNSEAFF. The CDR3 bases are TGTGCCAGCAGCCAAGTGAGAGGGGGCACCAATTCTGAAGCTTTCTTT.

This rearrangement joins TRBV9 to TRBJ1-5, with 8 bases matching TRBD1. The CDR3 contains 17 residues. Looked up from germline, CDR1 is SGDLS and CDR2 is YYNGEE. The J segment lost 5 bases and the V segment lost 3 bases, leaving 13 bases of the junction unmatched. CDR3 region: CASSGPTPGQEDQPQHF. In DNA, the CDR3 is TGTGCCAGCAGCGGACCAACCCCGGGACAGGAAGATCAGCCCCAGCATTTT.

The rearrangement links TRBV19 to TRBJ1-1, with a weak D call TRBD1 (5 bases). V was shortened by 6 bases and J by 1 base, with 15 bases between the two germline ends. The CDR3 is 15 amino acids. Germline V gene lookup returns CDR1 LNHDA and CDR2 SQIVND (reference sequence). The CDR3 reads CASSESPTGNTEAFF. CDR3 in DNA: TGTGCCAGTAGCGAATCCCCTACAGGGAACACTGAAGCTTTCTTT.

This clone was observed once. This chain joins TRBV5-5 and TRBJ1-6; TRBD1 is a possible D gene (6 bases). Trimming left V 0 bases short and J 6 bases short, with 10 bases between. CDR1 is SGHKS and CDR2 is YYEKEE in the germline V gene (reference sequence). This CDR3 contains 15 residues. This chain's CDR3 is CASSLGSRGNSPLHF. CDR3 in DNA: TGTGCCAGCAGCTTGGGTTCCAGGGGTAATTCACCCCTCCACTTT.